This entry lists 10 T cell receptor beta chains sequenced from one sample in a study of blood T cell repertoires in COVID-19. Assay: immunoSEQ multiplex PCR; the TCRdb copy retains only in-frame clones and omits some. The profile shows 150,000 to 250,000 clones, 75% to 85% of them singletons. The sample consisted of peripheral blood. The receptors derive from a woman between 35 and 50 years old with COVID-19, enrolled during active disease.

The V gene is TRBV21-1, the J gene TRBJ2-7; the D segment call TRBD1 is taken from the table without a DNA check. TRBV21-1 is tagged as a pseudogene. The CDR3 is 15 residues long. The CDR3 nucleotides are TGTGCCAGCAGCAAAGATTGGTCAGAATTATACGAGCAGTACTTC. This sequence encodes CASSKDWSELYEQYF.

The chain uses TRBV7-8 and TRBJ2-1; 10 bases agree with TRBD2. There are 17 residues in the CDR3. V shed 5 bases, J shed 6 bases, and the junction held 13 bases outside the gene matches. Looked up from germline, CDR1 is SGHVS and CDR2 is FQNEAQ. CDR3: CASSPLLAGERFNEQFF. CDR3 nucleotides: TGTGCCAGCAGCCCCCTGCTAGCGGGAGAACGGTTCAATGAGCAGTTCTTC. The whole variable domain, filled in from reference TRBV7-8 and TRBJ2-1, reads GAGVSQSPRYKVAKRGQDVALRCDPISGHVSLFWYQQALGQGPEFLTYFQNEAQLDKSGLPSDRFFAERPEGSVSTLKIQRTQQEDSAVYLCASSPLLAGERFNEQFFGPGTRLTVL.

The rearrangement joins TRBV12-5 to TRBJ2-7; D remains unclear. The length of the CDR3 is 16 residues. CDR1 and CDR2 (germline): LGHNT, FRNRAP. The germline V and J ends were trimmed by 0 bases and 0 bases, with 12 bases remaining between them. CDR3 in DNA: TGTGCTAGTGGTTTGGTAACGAACAGCTACTCCTACGAGCAGTACTTC. It is translated as CASGLVTNSYSYEQYF.

The chain couples TRBV29-1 to TRBJ2-5, with TRBD2 as a possible D gene (6 bases). Trimming took 6 bases from V and 2 from J, leaving 13 bases between them. This CDR3 has 13 amino acids. Germline CDR1 SQVTM, CDR2 ANQGSEA. As DNA, the CDR3 is TGCAGCGTCAAATCCGGGACTCAAGAGACCCAGTACTTC. Translating gives CSVKSGTQETQYF.

This clone was picked up one time. V is TRBV9 and J is TRBJ2-7; no clear D gene. Germline CDR1 SGDLS, CDR2 YYNGEE. Trimming left V 0 bases short and J 0 bases short, with 7 bases between. The CDR3 is 14 residues long. For the CDR3, the DNA is TGTGCCAGCAGCGTAGATCACAGCTCCTACGAGCAGTACTTC. Translating gives CASSVDHSSYEQYF.

The rearrangement links TRBV3-1 (or the pseudogene TRBV3-2) to TRBJ2-1; no clear D. The V end lost 1 base, the J end lost 10 bases, and 11 bases lay between the germline ends. Germline CDR1 reads LGHDT; CDR2 reads YNNKEL (reference sequence). CDR3 length: 13 residues. CDR3 protein: CASSQATPSEQFF. CDR3 nucleotides: TGTGCCAGCAGCCAAGCAACACCATCGGAGCAGTTCTTC.

J is TRBJ1-4 and V is TRBV6-1; D is unresolved. Germline V gives CDR1 MNHNS, CDR2 SASEGT. Trimming took off 2 bases at V and 7 bases at J, with 14 bases between the two ends. The CDR3 totals 15 residues. CDR3: CASSEFEGSGEKLFF. CDR3 in DNA: TGTGCCAGCAGTGAATTTGAGGGTAGTGGTGAAAAACTGTTTTTT.

For this clone: The identical CDR3 is also encoded by other nucleotide sequences in the sample. V and J are TRBV10-3 and TRBJ2-7, with a possible D match to TRBD2 (5 bases). V was trimmed by 4 bases and J by 4 bases, leaving 5 bases between them. Germline lookup yields CDR1 ENHRY and CDR2 SYGVKD. The length of the CDR3 is 11 residues. For the CDR3, the DNA is TGTGCCATCAGTGGAGGGTACGAGCAGTACTTC. This sequence encodes CAISGGYEQYF.

The V gene is TRBV5-1, the J gene TRBJ2-3; D gene unclear. V lost 4 bases and J lost 2, with 11 bases in between. This CDR3 spans 14 amino acids. The germline V gene encodes CDR1 SGHRS and CDR2 YFSETQ. The CDR3 sequence: CASSQTRATDTQYF. The CDR3 bases are TGCGCCAGCAGCCAAACCCGCGCCACAGATACGCAGTATTTT.

In its sample, this clone was seen a few times. This same CDR3 is encoded by further DNA sequences in the sample. CDR3 amino acids: CASSLVGGYNEQFF. The CDR3 region has the DNA TGTGCCAGCAGCTTAGTCGGGGGGTACAATGAGCAGTTCTTC. This rearrangement joins TRBV7-2 to TRBJ2-1; 7 bases line up with TRBD2. V trimming: 1 base; J trimming: 4 bases; junction bases outside the gene matches: 1. This CDR3 has 14 residues. Per germline, CDR1 SGHTA and CDR2 FQGNSA.